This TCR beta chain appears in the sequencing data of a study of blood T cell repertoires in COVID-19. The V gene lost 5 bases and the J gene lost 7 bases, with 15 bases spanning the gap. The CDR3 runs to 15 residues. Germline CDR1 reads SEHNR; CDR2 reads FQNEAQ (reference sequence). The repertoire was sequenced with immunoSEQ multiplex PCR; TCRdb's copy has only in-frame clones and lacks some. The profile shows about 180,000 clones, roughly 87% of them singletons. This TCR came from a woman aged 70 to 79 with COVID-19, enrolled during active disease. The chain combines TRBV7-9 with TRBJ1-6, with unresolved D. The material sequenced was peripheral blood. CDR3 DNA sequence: TGTGCCAGCAGCCCCCGCGAGGGAGGCAATTCACCCCTCCACTTT. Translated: CASSPREGGNSPLHF.